The 14 T cell receptor beta chains below were found in one sample sequenced in a study of tumour-infiltrating T cells in Burkitt lymphoma. Here immunoSEQ multiplex PCR was the method, and the copy in TCRdb shows in-frame clones only, minus some. The repertoire holds around 46,000 clones, with around 30% as singletons. What was sequenced was tumor tissue. Receptors originate from a human donor with Burkitt lymphoma.

The chain joins TRBV7-3 to TRBJ2-5, with D maybe TRBD2 (6 bases). Germline-derived CDR1 and CDR2 are SGHTA and FQGTGA. V dropped 5 bases and J dropped 2 bases, with 18 bases sitting between them. This CDR3 region has 16 residues. CDR3 region: CASSPSSGVGQETQYF. CDR3 coding DNA: TGTGCCAGCAGCCCGAGTTCGGGGGTTGGACAAGAGACCCAGTACTTC.

CDR3 DNA: TGTGCCAGCAGTTTCCGAGGGGCCGAAAAACTGTTTTTT. Translated, it gives CASSFRGAEKLFF. This chain uses TRBV6-5 with TRBJ1-4; possibly TRBD1 for D (5 bases). Germline-derived CDR1 and CDR2 are MNHEY and SVGAGI. The CDR3 covers 13 residues. V gave up 4 bases and J gave up 8 bases, with 11 bases separating them.

The chain combines TRBV5-4 with TRBJ2-5; 10 bases agree with TRBD1. J was trimmed by 7 bases and V by 3 bases; bases with no gene match: 3. Germline loops: CDR1 SGHNT, CDR2 YYREEE (reference sequence). The CDR3 runs to 13 residues. CDR3 coding DNA: TGTGCCAGCAGCTCGGACAGGGGGGGGACCCAGTACTTC. It translates to CASSSDRGGTQYF.

This clone was detected a few times. This chain connects TRBV7-2 to TRBJ2-5; 9 positions match TRBD2. The CDR3 has 16 amino acids. V was pared by 0 bases and J by 1 base, with 3 bases of the junction left unmatched. Germline V lookup: CDR1 SGHTA, CDR2 FQGNSA. CDR3: CASSLASGGFQETQYF. Written as DNA, the CDR3 is TGTGCCAGCAGCTTAGCCAGCGGGGGGTTCCAAGAGACCCAGTACTTC.

This clone was picked up a small number of times. The chain carries TRBV7-9 and TRBJ1-4, with unresolved D. The V and J ends lost 5 bases and 0 bases respectively, with 13 bases between them. Germline V gives CDR1 SEHNR, CDR2 FQNEAQ (reference sequence). CDR3 length: 16 residues. CDR3 DNA: TGTGCCAGCAGCCCCGACCGAGGTGCAACTAATGAAAAACTGTTTTTT. Residues: CASSPDRGATNEKLFF.

The chain uses TRBV15 and TRBJ2-6; TRBD1 agrees at 7 bases. V trimming: 2 bases; J trimming: 4 bases; junction bases outside the gene matches: 5. The germline V gene encodes CDR1 LNHNV and CDR2 YYDKDF (reference sequence). The CDR3 length is 16 residues. In DNA, the CDR3 is TGTGCCACCAGCAGAAAGACAGGGTCCGGGGCCAACGTCCTGACTTTC. Its translation: CATSRKTGSGANVLTF.

The chain joins TRBV5-6 to TRBJ1-5; D is uncertain. Trimming stripped 0 bases from V and 0 bases from J, with 13 bases between. CDR1 and CDR2 from the germline V gene are SGHDT and YYEEEE. This CDR3 is built from 17 residues. The CDR3 sequence is CASSLVSVSYSNQPQHF. Here the CDR3 DNA reads TGTGCCAGCAGCTTGGTCTCGGTCAGTTATAGCAATCAGCCCCAGCATTTT.

The rearrangement joins TRBV27 to TRBJ1-5; possible D gene TRBD1, 5 bases. Trimming shortened V by 4 bases and J by 0 bases, and 10 bases separated the two germline ends. The CDR3 runs to 15 residues. The V gene's germline CDR1 is MNHEY and CDR2 SMNVEV (reference sequence). The CDR3: CASSSRQFSNQPQHF. CDR3 in DNA: TGTGCCAGCAGTTCCCGACAGTTTAGCAATCAGCCCCAGCATTTT.

J is TRBJ1-1 and V is TRBV5-4; D perhaps matches TRBD1 (6 bases). Germline CDR1 and CDR2: SGHNT and YYREEE (reference sequence). The CDR3 covers 17 residues. The V end was cut by 4 bases, the J end by 0 bases, with 19 bases between. This chain's CDR3 is CASSTGQPFGVNTEAFF. CDR3 sequence (DNA): TGTGCCAGCAGCACTGGACAGCCCTTTGGTGTGAACACTGAAGCTTTCTTT. Variable domain in full (rest from reference TRBV5-4 and TRBJ1-1): ETGVTQSPTHLIKTRGQQVTLRCSSQSGHNTVSWYQQALGQGPQFIFQYYREEENGRGNFPPRFSGLQFPNYSSELNVNALELDDSALYLCASSTGQPFGVNTEAFFGQGTRLTVV.

In its sample, this clone was seen a few times. The chain carries TRBV7-8 and TRBJ2-6, with a weak D call TRBD2 (5 bases). V was trimmed by 4 bases and J by 0 bases, leaving 13 bases between them. The CDR3 runs 17 residues. Germline V gene lookup returns CDR1 SGHVS and CDR2 FQNEAQ. CDR3 in amino acids: CASSSSPLASGANVLTF. CDR3 coding DNA: TGTGCCAGCAGCTCCAGCCCTCTAGCCTCTGGGGCCAACGTCCTGACTTTC.

This clone was seen more than once but under ten times. The chain couples TRBV2 to TRBJ2-5; D gene ambiguous. The V end was cut by 7 bases, the J end by 8 bases, with 8 bases between. CDR1 and CDR2 (germline): SNHLY, FYNNEI. This CDR3 has 10 amino acids. DNA of the CDR3: TGTGCCAGCATGAGGAGTACCCAGTACTTC. Translation: CASMRSTQYF.

V and J are TRBV6-5 and TRBJ2-7; 7 bases are shared with TRBD1. V lost 5 bases and J lost 4; bases outside the gene matches: 11. The CDR3 is 15 residues long. CDR1 is MNHEY and CDR2 is SVGAGI in the germline V gene. CDR3 in DNA: TGTGCCAGCAGTCTACGTCGGACAGGAAAGTACGAGCAGTACTTC. Residues: CASSLRRTGKYEQYF.

The chain uses TRBV18 and TRBJ1-1, with 7 positions matching TRBD1. CDR1 KGHSH and CDR2 LQKENI come from the germline V gene. This CDR3 spans 13 amino acids. V lost 8 bases, J lost 5 bases, and 8 bases stayed unmatched. Written as DNA, the CDR3 is TGTGCCAGCGATACAGGGGCGGGTACTGAAGCTTTCTTT. Translated, it gives CASDTGAGTEAFF.

The chain has TRBV7-9 and TRBJ2-7; possible D gene TRBD2, 5 bases. In germline, CDR1 is SEHNR, CDR2 FQNEAQ (reference sequence). The CDR3 totals 12 residues. Trimming cost V 8 bases and J 6 bases, with 14 bases left between them. The CDR3 loop reads CASLDLRGEQYF. CDR3 in DNA: TGTGCCAGCCTGGACTTACGGGGCGAGCAGTACTTC.